The T cell receptor beta chain described here comes from a study of T cell repertoires in cytomegalovirus infection. Study-wide background: CMV epitopes, recently identified HLA-C-restricted and well-studied HLA-B-restricted, were used. General study findings and limits: Summed public TCR beta family frequency identified CMV carriers bearing the relevant HLA. CMV-specific HLA-C-restricted TCR beta clonotypes dominated the ex vivo response.

In its sample, this clonotype was seen many times. What it recognizes is unknown. J lost 0 bases, V lost 10 bases, and 30 bases had no gene match. CDR3 size: 23 residues. Per germline, CDR1 MDHEN and CDR2 SYDVKM. TCRdb re-called the reads through MiXCR, storing one row per CDR3 protein. The sample yields 650,000 to 850,000 distinct CDR3 sequences, roughly 29% seen once. The sequence was collected from a human donor in good health (CMV status not recorded). Some clones in this sample may be carry-over from other donors' samples. The rearrangement links TRBV28 to TRBJ2-3, with TRBD2 matching 11 bases. This material consisted of cultured CD8+ T cells from PBMCs, taken from culture after CMV antigen stimulation. CDR3 in DNA: TGTGCCACCAGAAATCCAACTAGCGGGGGAATTTCGCTCCATTTTCCTAGCACAGATACGCAGTATTTT. Its translation: CATRNPTSGGISLHFPSTDTQYF.